This passage covers 3 T cell receptor beta chains from one sample sequenced in a study of blood T cell repertoires in COVID-19. Clones were read by immunoSEQ multiplex PCR, and TCRdb kept only the in-frame ones, dropping some. The sample has 180,000 or so clones, approximately 84% seen once. The sample consisted of peripheral blood. Receptor source: a human donor with acute or convalescent COVID-19. The donor label of this sample is uncertain.

The genes are TRBV5-4 and TRBJ1-6; 7 nucleotides align to TRBD1. After removal of 0 bases from V and 9 bases from J, the junction contained 6 bases not matched to a gene. The length of the CDR3 is 15 residues. CDR1 is SGHNT, CDR2 YYREEE, per germline (reference sequence). CDR3 nucleotides: TGTGCCAGCAGCTTGGAGCAGGGGGTGAGTTCACCCCTCCACTTT. This translates into CASSLEQGVSSPLHF.

This clone was counted once. This chain joins TRBV7-3 and TRBJ2-1, with a possible D match to TRBD2 (6 bases). Germline loops: CDR1 SGHTA, CDR2 FQGTGA. There are 15 residues in the CDR3. V was pared by 6 bases and J by 10 bases, with 22 bases between. The DNA for the CDR3 is TGTGCCAGCAGGGTGCCGGGACTCCAGGGCGGGGAGCAGTTCTTC. As protein: CASRVPGLQGGEQFF.

The chain links TRBV5-4 to TRBJ2-2, with TRBD2 identical over 13 bases. The V segment lost 9 bases and the J segment 5 bases; nucleotides outside the gene matches: 10. The CDR3 is made up of 16 amino acids. Germline-derived CDR1 and CDR2 are SGHNT and YYREEE (reference sequence). The CDR3 region has the DNA TGTGCCACCGGGCCGGGACTAGCGGGATATACCGGGGAGCTGTTTTTT. Residues: CATGPGLAGYTGELFF. Together with reference TRBV5-4 and TRBJ2-2, the CDR3 gives the full variable domain: ETGVTQSPTHLIKTRGQQVTLRCSSQSGHNTVSWYQQALGQGPQFIFQYYREEENGRGNFPPRFSGLQFPNYSSELNVNALELDDSALYLCATGPGLAGYTGELFFGEGSRLTVL.